This TCR beta chain appears in the sequencing data of a study of cytomegalovirus exposure and HLA in healthy donors. Study outcomes and limitations: A later analysis linked a missense variant in DCLRE1C to the trimming of TCR beta V and J genes.

As to this clone: Antigen unknown.

The CDR3 is made up of 17 amino acids. J gave up 5 bases and V 1 base, and 8 bases lay outside the gene matches. Germline CDR1 reads MNHNS; CDR2 reads SASEGT. Primers for the PCR totalled 60 Vbeta and 13 Jbeta. The method was immunoSEQ multiplex PCR; TCRdb's version includes in-frame clones alone and lacks a portion of them. The data contain roughly 200,000 clones, 65% to 90% of them singletons. This chain uses TRBV6-1 with TRBJ2-3; 11 nucleotides line up with TRBD1. This TCR derives from a woman in her 50s in good health and CMV-seronegative. The specimen sequenced was PBMCs. This chain's CDR3 is CASSEVGLGTGGDTQYF. The CDR3 DNA is TGTGCCAGCAGTGAAGTGGGGCTAGGGACAGGGGGAGATACGCAGTATTTT.